Below, 11 T cell receptor beta chains from the same sample are listed, as sequenced in a study of OX40 agonist ivuxolimab in advanced cancers. Only in-frame clones appear in the TCRdb table, and some are missing; sequencing was by immunoSEQ multiplex PCR. The sample comprises about 23,000 clones, 77% of which are singletons, and about 2% rests with the top ten. The specimen was CD4+ or CD8+ T cells sorted from blood, collected in a trial of the OX40 agonist ivuxolimab. The receptors come from an adult with an advanced solid tumor such as melanoma, head and neck, liver or kidney cancer.

This clone has a handful of counts. The rearrangement links TRBV4-1 to TRBJ2-2; 8 nucleotides line up with TRBD2. The V gene's germline CDR1 is MGHRA and CDR2 YSYEKL. There are 19 residues in the CDR3. V shed 11 bases, J shed 0 bases, and the junction held 20 bases outside the gene matches. CDR3 protein: CASRGYIAGRATNTGELFF. CDR3 DNA sequence: TGCGCCTCTAGGGGGTATATAGCGGGGCGGGCTACGAACACCGGGGAGCTGTTTTTT.

The rearrangement uses TRBV7-6 and TRBJ2-3, with a weak D call TRBD1 (6 bases). The V end was cut by 5 bases, the J end by 5 bases, with 14 bases between. There are 14 residues in the CDR3. Germline V CDR1 and CDR2: SGHVS, FNYEAQ. Here the CDR3 DNA reads TGTGCCAGCAGCCCCCGGACAGTTAGAGATACGCAGTATTTT. As protein: CASSPRTVRDTQYF.

CDR3 sequence reads: CASSHGDSPLHF. CDR3 nucleotides: TGCGCCAGCAGCCATGGAGATTCACCCCTCCACTTT. This sequence joins TRBV4-3 and TRBJ1-6; D is unresolved. Between the trimmed V and J ends, which lost 3 bases and 8 bases, there was a span of 5 bases. The CDR3 has 12 amino acids. Germline loops: CDR1 LGHNA, CDR2 YSLEER.

The genes are TRBV27 and TRBJ2-7; D not certain. Germline CDR1 MNHEY, CDR2 SMNVEV (reference sequence). Trimming stripped 2 bases from V and 2 bases from J, with 13 bases between. The CDR3 extends over 15 amino acids. The DNA of the CDR3 is TGTGCCAGCAGTTTAACGGCAGGCCTTACCTACGAGCAGTACTTC. It codes for CASSLTAGLTYEQYF.

V usage is TRBV11-3 and J usage is TRBJ2-3; D not certain. The CDR3 sequence is 13 residues long. Germline CDR1 and CDR2: SGHNT and YENEEA. The V end lost 3 bases, the J end lost 1 base, and 5 bases lay between the germline ends. CDR3 bases: TGTGCCAGCAGCTTCACAGGCACAGATACGCAGTATTTT. Its protein is CASSFTGTDTQYF.

The rearrangement joins TRBV4-1 to TRBJ2-1; D call uncertain. Per the germline V gene, CDR1 is MGHRA and CDR2 is YSYEKL. The V and J ends lost 4 bases and 4 bases respectively, with 11 bases between them. CDR3 size: 14 residues. CDR3 residues: CASSPRTTYNEQFF. The CDR3 DNA sequence: TGCGCCAGCAGCCCGAGGACCACTTACAATGAGCAGTTCTTC.

This clone was seen only a few times. The chain has TRBV28 and TRBJ2-1, with a possible D match to TRBD1 (6 bases). This CDR3 has 13 amino acids. V gave up 5 bases and J gave up 9 bases, with 14 bases separating them. The germline V gene encodes CDR1 MDHEN and CDR2 SYDVKM. CDR3 loop: CASSDPGGGEQFF. As DNA, the CDR3 is TGTGCCAGCAGTGACCCTGGGGGCGGTGAGCAGTTCTTC.

This clone was picked up a small number of times. The CDR3 DNA follows: TGTGCCAGCACGGGCAGGGGAGTCGGCGGGGAGCTGTTTTTT. Its protein product is CASTGRGVGGELFF. The rearrangement joins TRBV28 to TRBJ2-2, with D perhaps TRBD1 (6 bases). The germline gives CDR1 MDHEN, CDR2 SYDVKM. V dropped 7 bases and J dropped 7 bases, with 16 bases sitting between them. The CDR3 length is 14 residues.

The V and J genes are TRBV7-3 and TRBJ2-5, with TRBD2 matching 9 bases. The germline V gene encodes CDR1 SGHTA and CDR2 FQGTGA. The junction had 3 bases not matched to a gene; V was cut back by 2 bases and J by 5 bases. CDR3 length: 14 amino acids. CDR3 in amino acids: CASSLAGGLETQYF. The CDR3 coding sequence is TGTGCCAGCAGCTTAGCGGGAGGGTTGGAGACCCAGTACTTC.

Of note for this clone: The sample contains more than one DNA sequence encoding this CDR3. The rearrangement joins TRBV7-2 to TRBJ1-5, with no clear D. Germline lookup yields CDR1 SGHTA and CDR2 FQGNSA. This CDR3 is 14 amino acids long. V lost 1 base and J 6 bases, leaving 10 bases between the germline ends. The CDR3 DNA follows: TGTGCCAGCAGCTTAGTAGGAGAGGGTCAGCCCCAGCATTTT. Protein sequence: CASSLVGEGQPQHF.

The CDR3 protein is CASRPTSGASYEQYF. Written as DNA, the CDR3 is TGTGCCAGCAGACCGACTAGCGGGGCCTCCTACGAGCAGTACTTC. The chain uses TRBV6-5 and TRBJ2-7; the match to TRBD2 covers 11 bases. CDR1 and CDR2 from the germline V gene are MNHEY and SVGAGI. CDR3 length: 15 amino acids. V shed 6 bases and J 0 bases; nucleotides not matched to a gene: 4.